The rows below give T cell receptor beta chains drawn from one sample of a study of blood T cells in healthy people across ages. TCRdb processed the 5' RACE reads anew with MiXCR; each CDR3 protein has one entry. The data contain some 670,000 distinct CDR3 sequences, over 40% of them singletons. Sequenced sample: blood. All receptors derive from an elderly woman in good health. The CDR3 runs from the conserved cysteine through the conserved F or W. Each record gives: clone size, D gene, J gene, V gene, CDR3 protein, CDR3 DNA. D genes are given only for firm matches. Rows may omit the clone size; those that give it use once, few, many or a size class.

>few|-|TRBJ1-5|TRBV5-1
CASSAGVGAYQPQHF
TGCGCCAGCAGCGCGGGGGTGGGGGCTTATCAGCCCCAGCATTTT
>-|TRBD1|TRBJ2-1|TRBV11-2
CASSTGTDNEQFF
TGTGCCAGCAGCACTGGGACAGACAATGAGCAGTTCTTC
>many|-|TRBJ1-2|TRBV5-1
CASSFGQAAGGYTF
TGCGCCAGCAGCTTCGGGCAGGCGGCAGGTGGCTACACCTTC
>-|TRBD2|TRBJ2-7|TRBV7-3
CASSITSGSREQYF
TGTGCCAGCAGCATCACTAGCGGGAGCCGGGAGCAGTACTTC
>many|TRBD1|TRBJ2-1|TRBV29-1
CSVWDSKSNEQFF
TGCAGCGTTTGGGACAGCAAGAGCAATGAGCAGTTCTTC
>-|-|TRBJ1-3|TRBV7-9
CASSRDSGNTIYF
TGTGCCAGCAGTAGGGACTCTGGAAACACCATATATTTT
>many|-|TRBJ2-5|TRBV10-3
CAISDPVWETQYF
TGTGCCATCAGTGATCCAGTCTGGGAGACCCAGTACTTC
>many|TRBD2|TRBJ2-1|TRBV27
CASKRGGRDEQFF
TGTGCCAGCAAGCGGGGGGGCCGAGATGAGCAGTTCTTC
>-|TRBD1|TRBJ1-1|TRBV3-1
CASSTDRGSTSTEAFF
TGTGCCAGCAGCACCGACAGGGGCTCGACGAGCACTGAAGCTTTCTTT
>few|-|TRBJ2-2|TRBV5-1
CASSLLQNTGELFF
TGCGCCAGCAGCTTGCTACAGAACACCGGGGAGCTGTTTTTT
>-|-|TRBJ1-6|TRBV28
CASSTPARGRSPLHF
TGTGCCAGCAGTACCCCGGCCCGGGGGCGGTCACCCCTCCACTTT
>many|TRBD1|TRBJ1-2|TRBV2
CASSPGTGFPYGYTF
TGTGCCAGCAGTCCCGGGACAGGTTTTCCCTATGGCTACACCTTC
>many|TRBD2|TRBJ2-7|TRBV29-1
CSALAANYEQYF
TGCAGCGCCCTAGCGGCCAACTACGAGCAGTACTTC
>-|TRBD1|TRBJ1-3|TRBV6-6
CASRTGGGSGNTIYF
TGTGCCAGCAGGACAGGGGGCGGCTCTGGAAACACCATATATTTT
>few|-|TRBJ2-5|TRBV14
CASSQERPFYTNEQYF
TGTGCCAGCAGCCAAGAGCGGCCTTTTTACACCAATGAGCAGTACTTC
>many|TRBD1|TRBJ2-7|TRBV6-6
CASSYSGGTGQYF
TGTGCCAGCAGTTATTCAGGGGGTACGGGGCAGTACTTC
>many|-|TRBJ2-1|TRBV7-9
CASSLEQGFEQFF
TGTGCCAGCAGCTTAGAGCAGGGGTTCGAGCAGTTCTTC
>-|TRBD1|TRBJ2-1|TRBV9
CASSVGAGGPSFF
TGTGCCAGCAGCGTCGGTGCAGGGGGCCCTTCGTTCTTC
>-|-|TRBJ1-1|TRBV28
CASSTGIIMEAFF
TGTGCCAGCAGTACAGGGATAATAATGGAAGCTTTCTTT
>-|-|TRBJ2-1|TRBV5-1
CASSRPSSYNEQFF
TGCGCCAGCAGTCGCCCCAGCTCCTACAATGAGCAGTTCTTC